These 27 T cell receptor beta chains originate from one sample sequenced in a study of blood T cell repertoires in COVID-19. Sequencing used immunoSEQ multiplex PCR; TCRdb keeps in-frame clones, though not all of them. The data show 200,000 to 250,000 clones, about 90% seen once. The sequencing input was peripheral blood. These receptor sequences come from a man aged 30 to 45 with COVID-19, enrolled during active disease.

V and J are TRBV2 and TRBJ1-1; 12 bases align to TRBD1. V gave up 1 base and J gave up 4 bases; unmatched junction bases: 4. The germline V gene has CDR1 SNHLY and CDR2 FYNNEI. CDR3 length: 16 residues. The CDR3 is CASSEEPGQGATEAFF. The CDR3 DNA reads as TGTGCCAGCAGTGAAGAACCGGGACAGGGGGCCACTGAAGCTTTCTTT.

This clone was recorded a few times. The chain combines TRBV12-3 or TRBV12-4 with TRBJ1-5; perhaps TRBD1 as D (6 bases). V shed 7 bases and J shed 7 bases, with 14 bases lying between them. CDR3 size: 13 residues. CDR3 residues: CASTRGGEQPQHF. In DNA, the CDR3 is TGTGCCAGCACCCGAGGGGGAGAGCAGCCCCAGCATTTT.

The chain combines TRBV18 with TRBJ2-1; weak D call: TRBD2 (5 bases). Trimming cost V 3 bases and J 0 bases, with 15 bases left between them. The CDR3 runs to 17 residues. Germline V gene lookup returns CDR1 KGHSH and CDR2 LQKENI. The CDR3 protein is CASSPFVASSSYNEQFF. The CDR3 nucleotides read TGTGCCAGCTCACCGTTCGTAGCGTCGAGCTCCTACAATGAGCAGTTCTTC.

V usage is TRBV5-6 and J usage is TRBJ2-5; TRBD1 aligns across 12 bases. CDR1 and CDR2 (germline): SGHDT, YYEEEE. The CDR3 covers 15 residues. The J segment lost 5 bases and the V segment lost 0 bases, leaving 2 bases of the junction unmatched. The CDR3 loop is CASSLGDRGHETQYF. DNA for the CDR3: TGTGCCAGCAGCTTGGGGGACAGGGGGCACGAGACCCAGTACTTC.

This clone was detected once. This chain connects TRBV7-9 to TRBJ1-5; D is unclear. V shed 0 bases and J shed 5 bases, with 5 bases lying between them. CDR1 SEHNR and CDR2 FQNEAQ come from the germline V gene (reference sequence). There are 13 residues in the CDR3. CDR3 sequence reads: CASSLAGDQPQHF. The CDR3 DNA sequence: TGTGCCAGCAGCTTAGCCGGAGATCAGCCCCAGCATTTT.

This chain connects TRBV27 to TRBJ2-7; 10 positions agree with TRBD2. The ends lost 0 bases at V and 6 bases at J; junction bases unmatched: 5. Germline CDR1 MNHEY, CDR2 SMNVEV (reference sequence). This CDR3 spans 15 amino acids. The CDR3 DNA reads TGTGCCAGCAGTTTATCCCTAGCGGGGGCCCTCGAGCAGTACTTC. Translated, it gives CASSLSLAGALEQYF.

The chain combines TRBV12-3 or TRBV12-4 with TRBJ1-2; TRBD1 might be the D (5 bases). V lost 4 bases and J 6 bases, leaving 12 bases between the germline ends. The CDR3 has 13 amino acids. The CDR3 sequence: CASSSRQPHGYTF. DNA for the CDR3: TGTGCCAGCAGTTCTCGACAGCCCCATGGCTACACCTTC.

This clone was seen once. This chain connects TRBV28 to TRBJ2-7; weak D call: TRBD1 (5 bases). The CDR3 runs 15 residues. The germline V gene encodes CDR1 MDHEN and CDR2 SYDVKM. V shed 4 bases and J shed 5 bases, with 18 bases lying between them. In DNA, the CDR3 is TGTGCCAGCAGTTCCCCTGGGCAGGGTAGGAACGAGCAGTACTTC. Its translation is CASSSPGQGRNEQYF.

The genes are TRBV5-1 and TRBJ1-4; D gene unclear. The V end was cut by 2 bases, the J end by 0 bases, with 8 bases between. CDR3 length: 15 residues. Germline CDR1 is SGHRS and CDR2 is YFSETQ. The CDR3 protein is CASSFSPSTNEKLFF. The CDR3 DNA reads as TGCGCCAGCAGCTTCTCCCCTTCAACTAATGAAAAACTGTTTTTT.

This clone was counted once. The CDR3 here is CASWGHHTNYGYTF. The DNA for the CDR3 is TGCGCCAGCTGGGGACACCACACTAACTATGGCTACACCTTC. The chain links TRBV5-1 to TRBJ1-2; TRBD1 is a possible D gene (6 bases). Germline-derived CDR1 and CDR2 are SGHRS and YFSETQ. This CDR3 contains 14 residues. Trimming removed 7 bases from V and 0 bases from J, with 13 bases in between.

Here the CDR3 DNA reads TGTGCCATCAGGGCCACAGGGGGCAATCAGCCCCAGCATTTT. It specifies CAIRATGGNQPQHF. The V call is TRBV10-3, the J call TRBJ1-5; TRBD1 matches at 7 bases. With V trimmed by 6 bases and J by 2 bases, 4 bases remained unmatched. This CDR3 region has 14 residues. Germline values: CDR1 ENHRY, CDR2 SYGVKD.

Here the CDR3 reads CASSLESRGRSPLHF. CDR3 sequence (DNA): TGTGCCAGCAGCTTAGAATCCAGGGGGAGATCACCCCTCCACTTT. V is TRBV7-2 and J is TRBJ1-6; TRBD1 matches 7 bases. Germline CDR1 is SGHTA and CDR2 is FQGNSA. The V gene end was trimmed by 1 base and the J gene end by 10 bases; junction bases not matched to a gene: 7. This CDR3 comprises 15 residues.

The chain employs TRBV7-2 and TRBJ2-2; 13 bases line up with TRBD2. The V segment lost 6 bases and the J segment 7 bases; nucleotides outside the gene matches: 8. CDR3 length equals 16 residues. The germline V gene has CDR1 SGHTA and CDR2 FQGNSA. The CDR3 here is CASSSTSGGPVGELFF. CDR3 DNA: TGTGCCAGCAGTTCGACTAGCGGGGGGCCTGTCGGGGAGCTGTTTTTT.

The chain carries TRBV19 and TRBJ2-3, with 10 bases lining up with TRBD2. The ends lost 8 bases at V and 2 bases at J; junction bases unmatched: 7. Germline-derived CDR1 and CDR2 are LNHDA and SQIVND (reference sequence). The CDR3 consists of 15 residues. The DNA of the CDR3 is TGTGCCAGTGGCCGGAGCGGGGGGGCCACAGATACGCAGTATTTT. This translates into CASGRSGGATDTQYF.

J is TRBJ1-5 and V is TRBV5-6; D is unresolved. Germline V lookup: CDR1 SGHDT, CDR2 YYEEEE. The germline V and J ends were trimmed by 1 base and 7 bases, with 12 bases remaining between them. The CDR3 loop spans 14 amino acids. CDR3 residues: CASSLLRGYQPQHF. The CDR3 region has the DNA TGTGCCAGCAGCTTGTTAAGAGGTTACCAGCCCCAGCATTTT.

The rearrangement uses TRBV5-6 and TRBJ2-6, with 12 bases identical to TRBD2. The germline CDR1 and CDR2 sequences are SGHDT and YYEEEE. J was trimmed by 2 bases and V by 0 bases; bases with no gene match: 3. CDR3 length: 18 residues. CDR3 in amino acids: CASSLVPSGGAGANVLTF. The CDR3 DNA sequence: TGTGCCAGCAGCTTGGTTCCTAGCGGGGGGGCTGGGGCCAACGTCCTGACTTTC.

The DNA of the CDR3 is TGCAGCGTTGAAGCTCCGGGCAGGGTTTTTGACGAGCAGTACTTC. Its translation is CSVEAPGRVFDEQYF. The V call is TRBV29-1, the J call TRBJ2-7; possibly TRBD1 for D (5 bases). Trimming stripped 1 base from V and 5 bases from J, with 18 bases between. CDR3 size: 15 residues. Germline CDR1 is SQVTM and CDR2 is ANQGSEA.

The chain uses TRBV5-1 and TRBJ2-7; 9 bases agree with TRBD1. The germline V gene encodes CDR1 SGHRS and CDR2 YFSETQ. The CDR3 covers 15 residues. V dropped 1 base and J dropped 3; count of bases not matched to a gene: 5. The CDR3 is CASSLTGGAGYEQYF. The DNA for the CDR3 is TGCGCCAGCAGCTTGACAGGGGGCGCAGGCTACGAGCAGTACTTC.

V usage is TRBV6-5 and J usage is TRBJ2-7; 8 bases line up with TRBD1. Trimming cost V 6 bases and J 4 bases; bases outside gene matches: 2. This CDR3 comprises 12 residues. Germline V lookup: CDR1 MNHEY, CDR2 SVGAGI. For the CDR3, the DNA is TGTGCCAGCAGGAGGACAGGGTACGAGCAGTACTTC. This translates into CASRRTGYEQYF.

This rearrangement joins TRBV7-9 to TRBJ1-4; 7 bases align to TRBD1. With 6 bases clipped from V and 7 bases from J, the junction kept 8 bases outside the gene matches. The CDR3 spans 14 residues. Germline V CDR1 and CDR2: SEHNR, FQNEAQ (reference sequence). This CDR3 reads CASRRQGGGEKLFF. CDR3 bases: TGTGCCAGCAGGAGACAGGGAGGTGGTGAAAAACTGTTTTTT.

The count of this clone is one. The chain couples TRBV7-7 to TRBJ1-3; D is uncertain. From germline, CDR1 is SSHAT and CDR2 FNYEAQ (reference sequence). The CDR3 length is 15 residues. Trimming stripped 1 base from V and 2 bases from J, with 9 bases between. The CDR3 nucleotides are TGTGCCAGCAGCTTAGGCACTGGTCCTGGAAACACCATATATTTT. It codes for CASSLGTGPGNTIYF.

This clone was seen a single time. The V and J genes are TRBV6-4 and TRBJ2-3; D perhaps matches TRBD1 (6 bases). The V gene lost 4 bases and the J gene lost 1 base, with 9 bases spanning the gap. CDR3 length: 14 amino acids. CDR1 is MRHNA and CDR2 is SNTAGT in the germline V gene. The CDR3 sequence: CASSADSGTDTQYF. The CDR3 bases are TGTGCCAGCAGTGCGGACAGCGGCACAGATACGCAGTATTTT.

The gene calls are TRBV5-6 and TRBJ1-2, with D unclear. Per germline, CDR1 SGHDT and CDR2 YYEEEE. V gave up 0 bases and J gave up 3 bases, with 6 bases separating them. CDR3 size: 13 residues. CDR3 coding DNA: TGTGCCAGCAGCTTGGAGCGGCACTATGGCTACACCTTC. This codes for CASSLERHYGYTF.

The gene calls are TRBV27 and TRBJ1-1; 7 nucleotides line up with TRBD1. This CDR3 is 14 amino acids long. V lost 5 bases to trimming and J lost 5 bases; unmatched junction nucleotides: 8. The germline V gene has CDR1 MNHEY and CDR2 SMNVEV (reference sequence). The CDR3 DNA is TGTGCCAGCAGTCCCTTAGGGGGCTGGACTGAAGCTTTCTTT. Protein: CASSPLGGWTEAFF.

The gene calls are TRBV19 and TRBJ1-2; possible D gene TRBD1, 5 bases. This CDR3 region has 15 residues. Germline CDR1 reads LNHDA; CDR2 reads SQIVND (reference sequence). Trimming took 3 bases from V and 2 from J, leaving 13 bases between them. The CDR3 reads CASSMVPTANYGYTF. DNA for the CDR3: TGTGCCAGTAGTATGGTTCCGACAGCGAACTATGGCTACACCTTC.

The chain is built from TRBV6-5 and TRBJ2-7, with 11 positions matching TRBD1. J was trimmed by 3 bases and V by 8 bases; bases with no gene match: 3. In germline, CDR1 is MNHEY, CDR2 SVGAGI. There are 13 residues in the CDR3. CDR3 loop: CASGDRGVYEQYF. DNA of the CDR3: TGTGCCAGCGGGGACAGGGGGGTCTACGAGCAGTACTTC.

V gene TRBV4-3 combines with J gene TRBJ2-7, with 7 bases that match TRBD2. Trimming cost V 0 bases and J 4 bases; bases outside gene matches: 9. The CDR3 loop spans 16 amino acids. Germline CDR1 and CDR2: LGHNA and YSLEER. CDR3 DNA: TGCGCCAGCAGCCAAGATGGGGCAGGGAGGGAGTACGAGCAGTACTTC. This sequence encodes CASSQDGAGREYEQYF.